The entry below gives a single T cell receptor beta chain sequence along with its context. These data belong to a study of blood T cell repertoires in COVID-19. Per the germline V gene, CDR1 is GTSNPN and CDR2 is SVGIG (reference sequence). V was clipped by 8 bases and J by 2 bases, with 16 bases between them. This CDR3 contains 14 residues. Produced via immunoSEQ multiplex PCR; TCRdb's table is partial and in-frame only. The sample contains over 250,000 clones, 88% of which appear only once. The material sequenced was peripheral blood. This chain uses TRBV30 with TRBJ1-5; the D gene is possibly TRBD1 (5 bases). This clonotype was sampled from a woman aged 40 to 50 who had recovered from COVID-19. The CDR3 loop is CATQGAGGNQPQHF. DNA for the CDR3: TGTGCCACCCAAGGGGCGGGGGGCAATCAGCCCCAGCATTTT.